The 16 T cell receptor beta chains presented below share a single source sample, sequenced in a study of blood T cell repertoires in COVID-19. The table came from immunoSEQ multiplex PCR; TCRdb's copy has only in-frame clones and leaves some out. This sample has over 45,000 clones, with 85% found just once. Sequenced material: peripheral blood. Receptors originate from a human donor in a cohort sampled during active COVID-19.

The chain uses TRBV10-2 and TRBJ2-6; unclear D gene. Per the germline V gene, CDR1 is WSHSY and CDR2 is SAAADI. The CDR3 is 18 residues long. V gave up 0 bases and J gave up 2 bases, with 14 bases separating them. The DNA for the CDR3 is TGCGCCAGCAGTGAGTCGAGTTTTATGAGAGCTGGGGCCAACGTCCTGACTTTC. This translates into CASSESSFMRAGANVLTF.

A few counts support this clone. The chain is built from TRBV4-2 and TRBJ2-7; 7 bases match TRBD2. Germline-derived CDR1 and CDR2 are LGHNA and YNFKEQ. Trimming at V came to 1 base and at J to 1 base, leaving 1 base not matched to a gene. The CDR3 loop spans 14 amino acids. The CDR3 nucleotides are TGTGCCAGCAGCCAAGGGACTAGATCCTACGAGCAGTACTTC. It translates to CASSQGTRSYEQYF.

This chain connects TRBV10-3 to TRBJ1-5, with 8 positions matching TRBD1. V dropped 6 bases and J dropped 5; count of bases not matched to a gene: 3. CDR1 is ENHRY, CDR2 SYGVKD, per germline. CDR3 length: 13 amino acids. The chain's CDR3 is CAISPDRDQPQHF. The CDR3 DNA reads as TGTGCCATCAGCCCGGACAGGGATCAGCCCCAGCATTTT.

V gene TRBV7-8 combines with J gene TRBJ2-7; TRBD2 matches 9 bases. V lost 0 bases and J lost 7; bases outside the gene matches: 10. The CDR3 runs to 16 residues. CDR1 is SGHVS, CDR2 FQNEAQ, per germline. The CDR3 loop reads CASSLAGTSSAGEQYF. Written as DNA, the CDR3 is TGTGCCAGCAGCTTAGCCGGGACTAGCAGCGCCGGGGAGCAGTACTTC.

This CDR3 reads CASKPQGLRYEQYF. Here the CDR3 DNA reads TGTGCCAGCAAGCCCCAGGGACTCCGCTACGAGCAGTACTTC. V usage is TRBV6-5 and J usage is TRBJ2-7; D is perhaps TRBD2 (6 bases). With 7 bases removed from V and 3 bases from J, the gap between germline ends came to 16 bases. The germline V gene encodes CDR1 MNHEY and CDR2 SVGAGI. The CDR3 has 14 residues.

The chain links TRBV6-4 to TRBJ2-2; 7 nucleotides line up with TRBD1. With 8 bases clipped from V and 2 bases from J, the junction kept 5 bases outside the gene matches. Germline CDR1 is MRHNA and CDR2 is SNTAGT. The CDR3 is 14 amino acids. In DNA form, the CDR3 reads TGTGCCAGCCGAACAGGGGTAAACACCGGGGAGCTGTTTTTT. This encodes CASRTGVNTGELFF.

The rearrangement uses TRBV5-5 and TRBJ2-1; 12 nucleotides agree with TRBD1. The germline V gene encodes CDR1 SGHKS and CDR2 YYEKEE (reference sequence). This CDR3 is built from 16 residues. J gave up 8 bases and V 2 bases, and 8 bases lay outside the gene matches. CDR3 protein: CASSFNRDRGHYEQFF. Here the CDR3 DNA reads TGTGCCAGCAGCTTCAACCGGGACAGGGGGCACTATGAGCAGTTCTTC. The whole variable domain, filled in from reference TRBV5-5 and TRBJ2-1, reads DAGVTQSPTHLIKTRGQQVTLRCSPISGHKSVSWYQQVLGQGPQFIFQYYEKEERGRGNFPDRFSARQFPNYSSELNVNALLLGDSALYLCASSFNRDRGHYEQFFGPGTRLTVL.

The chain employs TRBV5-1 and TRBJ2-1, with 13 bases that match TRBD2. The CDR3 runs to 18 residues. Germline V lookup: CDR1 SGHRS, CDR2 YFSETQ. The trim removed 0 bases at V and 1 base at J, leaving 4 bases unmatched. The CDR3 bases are TGCGCCAGCAGCTTGGCCCCGGGACTAGCGGGATCCTACAATGAGCAGTTCTTC. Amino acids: CASSLAPGLAGSYNEQFF.

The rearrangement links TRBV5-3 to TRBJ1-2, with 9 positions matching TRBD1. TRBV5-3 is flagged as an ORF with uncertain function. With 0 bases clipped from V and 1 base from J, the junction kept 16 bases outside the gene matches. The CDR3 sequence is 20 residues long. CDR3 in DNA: TGTGCCAGAAGCTTGGAGATTTTATGGGACAGGGAAGAAAATAACTATGGCTACACCTTC. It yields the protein CARSLEILWDREENNYGYTF.

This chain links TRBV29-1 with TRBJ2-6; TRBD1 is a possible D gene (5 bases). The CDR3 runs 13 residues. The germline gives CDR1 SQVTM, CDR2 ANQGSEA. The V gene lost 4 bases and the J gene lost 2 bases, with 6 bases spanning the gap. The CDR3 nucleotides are TGCAGCGTTGGGGGCACTGGGGCCAACGTCCTGACTTTC. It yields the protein CSVGGTGANVLTF.

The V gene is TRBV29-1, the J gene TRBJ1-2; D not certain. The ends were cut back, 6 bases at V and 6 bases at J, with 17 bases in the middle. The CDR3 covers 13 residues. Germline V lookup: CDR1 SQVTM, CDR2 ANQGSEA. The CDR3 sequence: CSVTQVPNDGYTF. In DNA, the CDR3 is TGCAGCGTAACTCAGGTTCCCAATGATGGCTACACCTTC.

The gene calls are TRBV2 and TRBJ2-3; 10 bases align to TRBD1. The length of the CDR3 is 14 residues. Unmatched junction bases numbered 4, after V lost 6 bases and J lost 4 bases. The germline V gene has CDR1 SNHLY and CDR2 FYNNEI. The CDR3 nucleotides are TGTGCCAGCAGACGGACAGGGGGACCAGATACGCAGTATTTT. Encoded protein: CASRRTGGPDTQYF.

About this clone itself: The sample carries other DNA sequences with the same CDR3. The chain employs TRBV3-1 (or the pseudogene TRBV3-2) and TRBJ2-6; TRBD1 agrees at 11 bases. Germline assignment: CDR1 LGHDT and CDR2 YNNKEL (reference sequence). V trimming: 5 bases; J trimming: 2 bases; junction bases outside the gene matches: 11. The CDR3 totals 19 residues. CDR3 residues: CASSYDIRTGGAGANVLTF. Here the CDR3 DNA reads TGTGCCAGCAGCTATGATATACGGACAGGGGGCGCTGGGGCCAACGTCCTGACTTTC.

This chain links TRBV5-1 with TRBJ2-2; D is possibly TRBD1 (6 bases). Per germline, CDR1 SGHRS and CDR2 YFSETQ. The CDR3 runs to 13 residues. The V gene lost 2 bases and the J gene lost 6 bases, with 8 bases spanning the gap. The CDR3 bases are TGCGCCAGCAGCTTTTCAGGGGCCGGGGAGCTGTTTTTT. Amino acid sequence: CASSFSGAGELFF.

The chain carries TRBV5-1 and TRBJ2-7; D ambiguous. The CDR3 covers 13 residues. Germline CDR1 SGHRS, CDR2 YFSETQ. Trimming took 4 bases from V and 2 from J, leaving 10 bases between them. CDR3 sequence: CASSLTPAYEQYF. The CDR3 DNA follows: TGCGCCAGCAGCCTCACACCTGCCTACGAGCAGTACTTC.

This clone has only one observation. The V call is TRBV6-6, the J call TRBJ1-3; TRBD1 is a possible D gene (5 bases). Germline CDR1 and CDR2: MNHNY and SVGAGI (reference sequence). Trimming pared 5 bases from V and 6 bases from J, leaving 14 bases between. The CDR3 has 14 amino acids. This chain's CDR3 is CASSPREGTNTIYF. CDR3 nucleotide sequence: TGTGCCAGCAGTCCCCGGGAGGGGACAAACACCATATATTTT.